The 21 T cell receptor beta chains listed next were all sequenced from one sample in a study of shared clonotypes between healthy human individuals. Naivety among CD8 cells was defined by CD45RO negativity and positive CCR7 selection, thereby excluding terminally differentiated effector memory CD45RA+ cells. Sequencing used immunoSEQ multiplex PCR; TCRdb keeps in-frame clones, though not all of them. The table has about 2,200,000 clones, under 95% seen once. Sequences were obtained from naive CD8+ T cells from PBMCs. The source is a man between 18 and 29 years old in good health. Some clones in this sample may be carry-over from other donors' samples.

The chain has TRBV7-9 and TRBJ2-2; 12 bases map to TRBD2. Germline assignment: CDR1 SEHNR and CDR2 FQNEAQ (reference sequence). The CDR3 covers 18 residues. Germline trimming cut 2 bases from V and 5 bases from J; bases unmatched to any gene: 9. The CDR3 loop is CASSLNLLTSGRTGELFF. In nucleotides, the CDR3 is TGTGCCAGCAGCTTAAACCTTCTGACTAGCGGGAGAACCGGGGAGCTGTTTTTT.

The rearrangement links TRBV6-1 to TRBJ1-2, with 11 bases lining up with TRBD1. This CDR3 has 17 residues. With V trimmed by 4 bases and J by 3 bases, 10 bases remained unmatched. CDR1 is MNHNS, CDR2 SASEGT, per germline. This CDR3 is CASSAGTGGENYYGYTF. DNA of the CDR3: TGTGCCAGCAGTGCCGGGACAGGGGGAGAGAATTACTATGGCTACACCTTC.

A note on this clone: The identical CDR3 is also encoded by other nucleotide sequences in the sample. V is TRBV29-1 and J is TRBJ2-1, with D hard to call. This CDR3 region has 11 residues. With 3 bases removed from V and 7 bases from J, the gap between germline ends came to 7 bases. CDR1 is SQVTM, CDR2 ANQGSEA, per germline. CDR3 loop: CSVEQYNEQFF. The CDR3 DNA is TGCAGCGTTGAGCAGTATAATGAGCAGTTCTTC.

This clone has a single count. This chain joins TRBV11-1 and TRBJ2-7, with 9 bases aligning to TRBD1. The germline V gene encodes CDR1 SGHAT and CDR2 FQDESV (reference sequence). J was trimmed by 7 bases and V by 5 bases; bases with no gene match: 9. This CDR3 has 14 amino acids. In nucleotides, the CDR3 is TGTGCCAGCAGCGTCCTGACAGGGGGGGAGGAGCAGTACTTC. Its protein is CASSVLTGGEEQYF.

The rearrangement uses TRBV7-6 and TRBJ2-1, with TRBD2 identical over 8 bases. J was trimmed by 2 bases and V by 1 base; bases with no gene match: 1. CDR3 length: 15 residues. CDR1 and CDR2 from the germline V gene are SGHVS and FNYEAQ. The CDR3 region has the DNA TGTGCCAGCAGCTTAGAGGGACTAGCCTACAATGAGCAGTTCTTC. Encoded protein: CASSLEGLAYNEQFF. The full variable domain, its missing parts supplied by reference TRBV7-6 and TRBJ2-1, is GAGVSQSPRYKVTKRGQDVALRCDPISGHVSLYWYRQALGQGPEFLTYFNYEAQQDKSGLPNDRFSAERPEGSISTLTIQRTEQRDSAMYRCASSLEGLAYNEQFFGPGTRLTVL.

The V and J genes are TRBV11-2 and TRBJ2-3, with 9 bases matching TRBD1. The V and J ends lost 11 bases and 1 base, in that order; junction bases with no gene match: 7. The CDR3 loop spans 14 amino acids. The germline V gene has CDR1 SGHAT and CDR2 FQNNGV. The CDR3 region is CAHRGREGTDTQYF. Written as DNA, the CDR3 is TGTGCCCACAGGGGGCGGGAAGGCACAGATACGCAGTATTTT.

The table lists this clone with a count of one. This sequence joins TRBV27 and TRBJ2-1; TRBD2 agrees at 9 bases. V gave up 5 bases and J gave up 7 bases; unmatched junction bases: 21. Germline V gives CDR1 MNHEY, CDR2 SMNVEV (reference sequence). The CDR3 spans 19 residues. CDR3 protein: CASSPLLTSGEGGTNEQFF. The DNA for the CDR3 is TGTGCCAGCAGTCCTCTTTTGACTAGCGGAGAAGGGGGTACAAATGAGCAGTTCTTC.

This clone was seen once. The chain employs TRBV28 and TRBJ1-5; D might be TRBD1 (6 bases). The V gene lost 1 base and the J gene lost 3 bases, with 13 bases spanning the gap. The CDR3 sequence is 16 residues long. Germline V gene sequence: CDR1 MDHEN, CDR2 SYDVKM. The DNA for the CDR3 is TGTGCCAGCAGTTTATACGCGGGGGCGACCAATCAGCCCCAGCATTTT. It codes for CASSLYAGATNQPQHF.

The chain has TRBV2 and TRBJ2-7, with D possibly being TRBD1 (5 bases). V dropped 8 bases and J dropped 5 bases, with 22 bases sitting between them. Germline values: CDR1 SNHLY, CDR2 FYNNEI. This CDR3 is 15 amino acids long. The CDR3 sequence: CASQKGVTWGHEQYF. In DNA form, the CDR3 reads TGTGCCAGCCAAAAAGGGGTAACTTGGGGCCACGAGCAGTACTTC.

Concerning this clone: Additional DNA sequences in this sample encode the identical CDR3. This sequence joins TRBV7-9 and TRBJ2-7; TRBD2 matches 8 bases. This CDR3 is built from 12 residues. Germline-derived CDR1 and CDR2 are SEHNR and FQNEAQ (reference sequence). With 5 bases clipped from V and 4 bases from J, the junction kept 1 base outside the gene matches. CDR3 amino acids: CASSGGGYEQYF. Written as DNA, the CDR3 is TGTGCCAGCAGCGGCGGGGGGTACGAGCAGTACTTC.

V and J are TRBV4-1 and TRBJ2-1, with 8 positions matching TRBD2. Germline CDR1 MGHRA, CDR2 YSYEKL. V was pared by 1 base and J by 8 bases, with 16 bases of the junction left unmatched. The CDR3 consists of 18 residues. The CDR3 DNA reads TGCGCCAGCAGCCAAGGCGGCGGTCGAAGCGGGAGCCATCATGAGCAGTTCTTC. Its translation: CASSQGGGRSGSHHEQFF.

The chain links TRBV19 to TRBJ2-5; D possibly corresponds to TRBD1 (5 bases). CDR3 size: 14 residues. V lost 5 bases and J 5 bases, leaving 15 bases between the germline ends. Per germline, CDR1 LNHDA and CDR2 SQIVND (reference sequence). The CDR3 nucleotides read TGTGCCAGTAGTGGGTCGAGGTCAGGGGAGACCCAGTACTTC. Protein: CASSGSRSGETQYF.

The chain links TRBV19 to TRBJ2-7, with TRBD2 matching over 7 bases. This CDR3 is 15 amino acids long. In germline, CDR1 is LNHDA, CDR2 SQIVND (reference sequence). The trim removed 5 bases at V and 6 bases at J, leaving 13 bases unmatched. The CDR3 bases are TGTGCCAGTAGTCCGTTGGTTGCGGGAGTGGGCGAGCAGTACTTC. Amino acid sequence: CASSPLVAGVGEQYF.

The chain recombines TRBV28 with TRBJ1-5, with D perhaps matching TRBD1 (6 bases). The CDR3 contains 16 residues. Per germline, CDR1 MDHEN and CDR2 SYDVKM. Trimming pared 4 bases from V and 6 bases from J, leaving 19 bases between. The CDR3 sequence: CASSYGGEAISQPQHF. The CDR3 DNA is TGTGCCAGCAGTTACGGGGGCGAGGCGATCAGTCAGCCCCAGCATTTT.

The chain joins TRBV30 to TRBJ2-1; TRBD2 matches 8 bases. J lost 7 bases, V lost 0 bases, and 8 bases had no gene match. This CDR3 spans 15 amino acids. Germline loops: CDR1 GTSNPN, CDR2 SVGIG (reference sequence). The CDR3 nucleotides read TGTGCCTGGAGTGTGCTGGCGGGAGGAGGTAATGAGCAGTTCTTC. This translates into CAWSVLAGGGNEQFF.

This chain joins TRBV19 and TRBJ1-1; a weak D match, TRBD1 (5 bases). Germline-derived CDR1 and CDR2 are LNHDA and SQIVND (reference sequence). The CDR3 has 14 amino acids. Between the trimmed V and J ends, which lost 1 base and 7 bases, there was a span of 13 bases. CDR3 in DNA: TGTGCCAGTAGTATAGCGCAGGGCAGGGATGAAGCTTTCTTT. It translates to CASSIAQGRDEAFF. The full variable domain, with the rest looked up from reference TRBV19 and TRBJ1-1, is DGGITQSPKYLFRKEGQNVTLSCEQNLNHDAMYWYRQDPGQGLRLIYYSQIVNDFQKGDIAEGYSVSREKKESFPLTVTSAQKNPTAFYLCASSIAQGRDEAFFGQGTRLTVV.

The V call is TRBV29-1, the J call TRBJ2-7, with TRBD1 matching over 9 bases. The V segment lost 6 bases and the J segment 4 bases; nucleotides outside the gene matches: 7. In germline, CDR1 is SQVTM, CDR2 ANQGSEA. The CDR3 totals 13 residues. This chain's CDR3 is CSVAPGQGYEQYF. For the CDR3, the DNA is TGCAGCGTGGCCCCGGGACAGGGATACGAGCAGTACTTC.

This clone occurred once. The J gene is TRBJ2-1, the V gene TRBV27; D not certain. Germline assignment: CDR1 MNHEY and CDR2 SMNVEV (reference sequence). This CDR3 has 15 amino acids. Trimming removed 2 bases from V and 7 bases from J, with 15 bases in between. The CDR3 nucleotides read TGTGCCAGCAGTTTAAGGGCCGCTTGGGCAAATGAGCAGTTCTTC. As protein: CASSLRAAWANEQFF.

In its sample, this clone was seen once. Other DNA sequences in the sample encode the same CDR3. The CDR3 DNA sequence: TGTGCCAGCAGTTTTGGCCTTGCCTACGAGCAGTACTTC. Translation: CASSFGLAYEQYF. The chain couples TRBV27 to TRBJ2-7; D not resolved. Trimming removed 3 bases from V and 2 bases from J, with 8 bases in between. The CDR3 totals 13 residues. The germline V gene has CDR1 MNHEY and CDR2 SMNVEV (reference sequence).

The V call is TRBV11-2, the J call TRBJ1-2; weak D call: TRBD1 (6 bases). This CDR3 has 12 amino acids. Trimming took off 5 bases at V and 6 bases at J, with 10 bases between the two ends. In germline, CDR1 is SGHAT, CDR2 FQNNGV. CDR3 loop: CASSPGVHGYTF. In DNA, the CDR3 is TGTGCCAGCAGCCCAGGGGTTCATGGCTACACCTTC.

The rearrangement links TRBV28 to TRBJ1-2, with 10 bases aligning to TRBD1. CDR3 length: 15 amino acids. V was clipped by 1 base and J by 3 bases; unmatched bases: 2. Germline V gene data show CDR1 as MDHEN and CDR2 as SYDVKM. In nucleotides, the CDR3 is TGTGCCAGCAGTTTATTCGGACAGGGGGACTATGGCTACACCTTC. Its protein product is CASSLFGQGDYGYTF.